This T cell receptor beta chain was retrieved from a study of cytomegalovirus exposure and HLA in healthy donors. Overall study findings and caveats: Some TCR beta chains (roughly 160 of them) were listed as cytomegalovirus-associated. First-cohort TCR clusters tended to co-occur in the 95 to 150 validation repertoires, a later analysis found.

On this clone: Its antigen is unidentified.

Produced via immunoSEQ multiplex PCR; TCRdb's table is partial and in-frame only. The sample shows 200,000 or so clones, roughly 80% of them seen only once. The donors formed part of the approximately 110-subject validation cohort, distinct from the approximately 670-subject first cohort. In germline, CDR1 is SNHLY, CDR2 FYNNEI. The CDR3 has 13 amino acids. The trim removed 6 bases at V and 4 bases at J, leaving 6 bases unmatched. The sample consisted of PBMCs. The chain uses TRBV2 and TRBJ2-7, with 7 bases lining up with TRBD2. The receptor was isolated from a man younger than 35 in good health and CMV-seropositive. The chain's CDR3 is CASRPPGGYEQYF. The DNA for the CDR3 is TGTGCCAGCAGGCCCCCGGGGGGTTACGAGCAGTACTTC.